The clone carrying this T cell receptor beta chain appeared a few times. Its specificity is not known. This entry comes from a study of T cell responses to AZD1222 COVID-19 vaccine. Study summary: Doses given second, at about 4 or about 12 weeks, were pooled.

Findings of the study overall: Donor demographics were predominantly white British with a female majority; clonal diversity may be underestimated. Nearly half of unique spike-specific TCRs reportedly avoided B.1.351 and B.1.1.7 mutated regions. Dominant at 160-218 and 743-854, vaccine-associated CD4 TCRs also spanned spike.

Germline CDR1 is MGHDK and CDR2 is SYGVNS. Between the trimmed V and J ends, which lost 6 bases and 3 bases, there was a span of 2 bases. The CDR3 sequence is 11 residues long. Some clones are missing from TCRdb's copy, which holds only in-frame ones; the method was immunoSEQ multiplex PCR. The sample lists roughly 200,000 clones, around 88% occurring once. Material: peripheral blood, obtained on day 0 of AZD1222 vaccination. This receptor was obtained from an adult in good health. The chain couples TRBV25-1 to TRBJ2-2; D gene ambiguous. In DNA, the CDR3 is TGTGCCAGCAGGGACACCGGGGAGCTGTTTTTT. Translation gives CASRDTGELFF. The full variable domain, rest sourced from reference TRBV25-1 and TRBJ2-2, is EADIYQTPRYLVIGTGKKITLECSQTMGHDKMYWYQQDPGMELHLIHYSYGVNSTEKGDLSSESTVSRIRTEHFPLTLESARPSHTSQYLCASRDTGELFFGEGSRLTVL.